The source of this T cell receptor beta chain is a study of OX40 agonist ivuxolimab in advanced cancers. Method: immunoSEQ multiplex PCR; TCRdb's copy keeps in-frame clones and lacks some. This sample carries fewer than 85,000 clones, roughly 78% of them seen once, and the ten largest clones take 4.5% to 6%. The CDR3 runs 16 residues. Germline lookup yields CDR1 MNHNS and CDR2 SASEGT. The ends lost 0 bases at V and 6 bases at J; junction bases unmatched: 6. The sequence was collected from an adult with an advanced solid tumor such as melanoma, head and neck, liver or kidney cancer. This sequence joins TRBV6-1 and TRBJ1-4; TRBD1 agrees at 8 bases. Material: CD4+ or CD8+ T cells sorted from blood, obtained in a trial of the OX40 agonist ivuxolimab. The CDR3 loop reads CASSEAPTGEDEKLFF. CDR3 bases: TGTGCCAGCAGTGAAGCCCCGACAGGGGAGGATGAAAAACTGTTTTTT.